This TCR beta chain was identified in a study of technical replicates of blood from a few donors. J lost 3 bases, V lost 3 bases, and 8 bases had no gene match. The CDR3 is 17 amino acids. CDR1 is LNHDA and CDR2 is SQIVND in the germline V gene (reference sequence). Using immunoSEQ multiplex PCR, the repertoire was profiled, and TCRdb retains in-frame clones only, with some absent. Among more than 65,000 clones listed, 81% were seen once. The V and J genes are TRBV19 and TRBJ2-2, with 9 nucleotides matching TRBD2. The receptor was isolated from a human donor in good health. Some clones in this sample may be carry-over from other donors' samples. Sample: PBMCs. The CDR3 protein is CASSIGRGGPYTGELFF. DNA of the CDR3: TGTGCCAGTAGTATCGGGCGGGGGGGCCCCTACACCGGGGAGCTGTTTTTT.